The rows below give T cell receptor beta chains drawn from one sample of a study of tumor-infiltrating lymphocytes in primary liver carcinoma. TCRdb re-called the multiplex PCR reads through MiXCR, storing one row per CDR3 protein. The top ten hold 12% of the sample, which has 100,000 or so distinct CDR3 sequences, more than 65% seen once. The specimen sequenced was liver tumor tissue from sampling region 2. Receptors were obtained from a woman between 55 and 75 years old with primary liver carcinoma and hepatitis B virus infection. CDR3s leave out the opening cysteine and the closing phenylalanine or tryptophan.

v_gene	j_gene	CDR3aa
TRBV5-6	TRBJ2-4	ASSPDRGNENIQY
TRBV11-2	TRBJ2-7	ANSLDWVSLAGPHEQY
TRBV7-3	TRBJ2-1	ASSLTLYNEQF
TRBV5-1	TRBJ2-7	TGTRLGGTYEQY
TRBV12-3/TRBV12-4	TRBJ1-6	ASSRRQLGNSPLH
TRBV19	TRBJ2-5	ASSIGRGSGKTQY
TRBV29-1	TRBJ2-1	SVVGTGGRNEQF
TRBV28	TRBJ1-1	ASNLSRDTNLRGEAEAF
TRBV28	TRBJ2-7	ASSSSPPTEQY
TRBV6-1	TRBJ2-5	ASRSYRVETQY
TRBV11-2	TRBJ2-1	ANSLSFQYNELF
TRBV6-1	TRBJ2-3	ASSVGDTHY
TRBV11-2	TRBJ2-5	ASSPGLACPETQY
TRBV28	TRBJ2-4	ASSFMGGAVNIQY
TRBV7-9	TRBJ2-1	ASSLDGRSLNEQF
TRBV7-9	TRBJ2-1	ANSHPISGFSYNEQF
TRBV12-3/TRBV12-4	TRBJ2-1	ASSGSGRGSYNEQF
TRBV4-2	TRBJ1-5	ASTQDSTGTGKQPQH
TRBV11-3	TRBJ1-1	ASSTRGGEVSAF
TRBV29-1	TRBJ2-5	NVEGPLPSQETQY
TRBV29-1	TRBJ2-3	SVEGLAAVEDTQY
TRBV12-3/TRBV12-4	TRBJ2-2	ASSPHPGQETGELF
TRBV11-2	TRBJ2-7	ASSHTRHEWY
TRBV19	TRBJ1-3	ASTALPGRGNTIY
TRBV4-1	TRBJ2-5	ASSPGGGSSQETQY
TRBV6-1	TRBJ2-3	ASSESGVDDDTQY
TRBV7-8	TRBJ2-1	ASRPMVAASNNEQF
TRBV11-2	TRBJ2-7	ASSGMTGALPSYEQY
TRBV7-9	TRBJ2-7	ASSLVPPGQGEYEQY
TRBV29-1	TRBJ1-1	SALTGTWNTEAF
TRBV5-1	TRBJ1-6	VSTGSYDSPLH
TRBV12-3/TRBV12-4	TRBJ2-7	ASSPNRGIY
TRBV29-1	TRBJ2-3	GVEVLGRVGVSTGTQY
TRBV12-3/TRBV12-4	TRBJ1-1	ASSVTGEAF
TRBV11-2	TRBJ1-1	VSSLERSGGTEAF
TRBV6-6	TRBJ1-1	ASLPGHSPEGTEAF
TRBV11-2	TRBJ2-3	ASGSGLAGPDRQY
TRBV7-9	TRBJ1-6	VSSLTSGVDSPLH
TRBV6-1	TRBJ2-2	GSKTRDTGELF
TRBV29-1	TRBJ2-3	SALQGGRDRQY
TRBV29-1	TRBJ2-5	SVELPAQETQH
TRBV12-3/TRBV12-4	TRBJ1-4	VSSLGGSVEKLF
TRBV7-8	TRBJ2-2	ASGLQGAGTGELF
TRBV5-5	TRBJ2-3	ASSARGIGTDTQY
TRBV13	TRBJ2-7	ASSSDGSSGSPEQC
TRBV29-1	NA	SVECTSRQPQY
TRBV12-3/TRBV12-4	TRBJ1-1	ASSLGFGGLVTEAF
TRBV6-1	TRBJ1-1	AISDNVAGVTEVF
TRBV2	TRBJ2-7	ASSDEEGY
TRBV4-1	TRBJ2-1	AISARLGEQNGQF
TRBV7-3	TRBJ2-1	ASSLSPYNEQF
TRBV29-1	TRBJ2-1	SIVDPAGANYNEQF
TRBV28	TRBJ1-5	ASSLSRAVNQCQH
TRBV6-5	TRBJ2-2	ASSYGLDNTGGLF
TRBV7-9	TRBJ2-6	ASSPQGYGASVLT
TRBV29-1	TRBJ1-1	SVNSDSEAF
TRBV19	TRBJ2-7	ASSIDLVRGYGQY
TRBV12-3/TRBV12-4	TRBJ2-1	ASSPRDRFYNEQF
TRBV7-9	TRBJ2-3	ASNLDGSTDTQY
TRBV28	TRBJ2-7	ASTGDSPSPYEQY